This TCR beta chain originates from a study of early T cells in non-severe SARS-CoV-2 infection (dated by TCRdb to the early 2020s). Some background on the complete study: TCR sequencing used bulk RNA from unsorted whole blood, so alpha and beta chains could not be paired.

Its CDR3 holds 15 amino acids, cysteine through phenylalanine. The only DNA kept is the CDR3, 45 bases in frame from the first base. V loses 2 bases of germline sequence and J loses 4 bases, and the interval between the two ends is 15 bases. Per the germline V gene, MDHEN is the CDR1 and SYDVKM is the CDR2. This clonotype has more than one count but fewer than ten. What this receptor recognizes is not known. Qualities for individual bases were not recorded, and no much larger clone is one base off. Set within a cohort of healthcare workers in London, UK, this nested case-control study involved weekly PCR testing of nasopharyngeal swabs along with blood sampling. Between 23 and 31 March 2020, the week of the UK lockdown, healthcare workers were enrolled and then followed up weekly for as long as 16 weeks. What the research found in general, with its limitations: Matching against VDJdb was skewed toward anti-spike CD8 responses, likely underestimated virus-specific expansions, and missed private and CD4 specificities.

Library preparation was by 5' RACE. TCRdb shows the sequencer as NextSeq 500. In the TCR library protocol, unique molecular identifiers were attached to individual cDNA molecules to correct for PCR bias and sequencing error. Both TCR alpha and beta chains were sequenced, and tight co-correlation was observed between alpha and beta sequence abundances in each sample. As for the original processing: Decombinator V4 was used to perform V gene, J gene and CDR3 annotation of TCR sequences. TCRs were defined as expanded if a significant change between any two time points was detected under a Poisson model with p below 0.0001. TCR abundances were normalised to the total number of TCRs sequenced in each sample and reported as counts per million. MAIT TCRs were defined by TRAV1-2 paired with TRAJ12, TRAJ20 or TRAJ33, and iNKT TCRs by TRAV10 paired with TRAJ18. VDJdb, accessed 1 November 2021, was searched for CMV, EBV and SARS-CoV-2 annotated TCRs, excluding TCRs annotated for multiple antigens. Starting from the raw public reads, TCRdb applied fastp trimming at Q25, assembled clones with MiXCR and retained in-frame beta chains. Every CDR3 protein is listed once, alongside the most common genes and DNA of its rows. TCRdb, not the original authors, processed these V and J calls. This sample is represented by roughly 100,000 distinct CDR3 sequences; around 13% of them were singletons. The ten largest clones capture around 5.8% of the sample.

This chain joins TRBV28 to TRBJ2-7, and perhaps TRBD2 as D gene, on 6 matching bases. Input material: whole blood. The clonotype comes from an adult who was a healthcare worker with PCR-confirmed SARS-CoV-2 infection or an uninfected control (not recorded which). In nucleotides, the sequence is TGTGCCAGCAGTTTAGGGGCGGGGATCAGATACGAGCAGTACTTC. This sequence encodes CASSLGAGIRYEQYF.